This T cell receptor (beta chain) was observed in a study of CD8 T cells in ankylosing spondylitis. Study-level findings and limits: It appeared that ankylosing spondylitis blood was characterized by a TCR beta motif of several highly homologous variants.

Remarks on this clonotype: As yet, its antigen is unknown.

The length of the CDR3 is 13 residues. After removal of 4 bases from V and 8 bases from J, the junction contained 6 bases not matched to a gene. The V gene's germline CDR1 is DFQATT and CDR2 SNEGSKA (reference sequence). TCRdb reanalysed the 5' RACE reads using MiXCR and keeps one entry per CDR3 protein. Counted here are around 160,000 distinct CDR3 sequences, around a tenth occurring once; the ten biggest clones make up around 29%. This TCR came from a male donor with ankylosing spondylitis or in good health (not recorded which). The sequenced sample was blood, either unsorted or a sorted T cell fraction (not recorded which). The chain employs TRBV20-1 and TRBJ2-1; 9 nucleotides align to TRBD2. CDR3 sequence: CSANSGRTDEQFF. CDR3 DNA: TGCAGTGCTAATAGCGGGAGAACCGATGAGCAGTTCTTC.